This T cell receptor beta chain derives from a study of CD8+ T cells in alopecia areata. Points from the study as a whole: Persistence of many expanded lesional clones was seen in scalp and blood during tofacitinib.

Germline-derived CDR1 and CDR2 are SQVTM and ANQGSEA. With 4 bases removed from V and 7 bases from J, the gap between germline ends came to 8 bases. The CDR3 is 10 amino acids. The authors extracted RNA and reverse transcribed it into cDNA as the sequencing template. Clones were read by immunoSEQ multiplex PCR, and TCRdb kept only the in-frame ones, dropping some. There are about 64,000 clones in the sample; about 43% occur only once, and around 21% lies in the top ten. Concerning this clone: The antigen is undetermined.

The treatment was: oral pan-JAK inhibitor, 5-10 mg twice daily. The chain uses TRBV29-1 and TRBJ2-7; maybe TRBD2 (6 bases). Sequences were derived from CD8+ T cells sorted from blood, sampled between weeks 36 and 40, from a patient treated with tofacitinib. This sequence was found in a human donor with alopecia areata. The CDR3 reads CSVVEGEQYF. The CDR3 DNA reads TGCAGCGTTGTGGAGGGAGAGCAGTACTTC.